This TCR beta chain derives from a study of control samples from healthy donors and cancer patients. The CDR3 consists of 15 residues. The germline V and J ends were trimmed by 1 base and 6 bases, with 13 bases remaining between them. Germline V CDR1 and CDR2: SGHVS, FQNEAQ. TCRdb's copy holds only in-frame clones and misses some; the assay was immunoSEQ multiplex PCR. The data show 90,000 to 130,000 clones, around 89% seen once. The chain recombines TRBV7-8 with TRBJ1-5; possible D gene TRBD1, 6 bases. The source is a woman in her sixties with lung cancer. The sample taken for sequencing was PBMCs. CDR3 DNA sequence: TGTGCCAGCAGCTTAGGTCAGGGGTCCGGTCAGCCCCAGCATTTT. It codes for CASSLGQGSGQPQHF.